This is a list of T cell receptor beta chains from one sample in a study of a mutant IDH1 vaccine in newly diagnosed glioma. The method was immunoSEQ multiplex PCR; TCRdb's version includes in-frame clones alone and lacks a portion of them. The sample carries tens of thousands of clones, approximately 80% recorded once. Sequencing used PBMCs, obtained from a glioma patient treated with radiotherapy, temozolomide or both. Receptor source: a middle-aged woman with glioma. The CDR3 runs from the conserved cysteine through the conserved F or W. D genes are given only for firm matches. Clone size is not always given. Where it is, it says once, few, many or a class for expanded clones.

d_call | j_call | clone_size | v_call | cdr3_length | cdr3_aa | cdr3_nt
. | TRBJ1-6 | . | TRBV6-4 | 13 | CASSADRNSPLHF | TGTGCCAGCAGCGCGGACAGAAATTCACCCCTCCACTTT
TRBD1 | TRBJ1-1 | . | TRBV6-1 | 14 | CASSRGQGYTEAFF | TGTGCCAGCAGTCGAGGACAGGGTTACACTGAAGCTTTCTTT
TRBD2 | TRBJ2-7 | . | TRBV4-3 | 17 | CASSQGTRGGLTDEQYF | TGCGCCAGCAGCCAAGGGACGCGGGGGGGCCTGACGGACGAGCAGTACTTC
. | TRBJ1-2 | . | TRBV30 | 14 | CAWSVLGRNYGYTF | TGTGCCTGGAGTGTACTAGGTCGTAACTATGGCTACACCTTC
TRBD2 | TRBJ2-3 | once | TRBV6-5 | 11 | CASNSGGTQYF | TGTGCCAGCAATTCGGGAGGAACGCAGTATTTT
. | TRBJ1-4 | . | TRBV2 | 14 | CASSGDGPGEKLFF | TGTGCCAGCAGTGGGGACGGCCCGGGTGAAAAACTGTTTTTT
. | TRBJ1-4 | few | TRBV2 | 14 | CASQERDEDEKLFF | TGTGCCAGCCAAGAACGGGACGAAGATGAAAAACTGTTTTTT
TRBD2 | TRBJ2-1 | . | TRBV2 | 17 | CASRPQLAGGSYNEQFF | TGTGCCAGCAGGCCCCAACTAGCGGGGGGATCCTACAATGAGCAGTTCTTC
. | TRBJ2-7 | once | TRBV5-6 | 12 | CASSRVQGPEYF | TGTGCCAGCAGCAGAGTTCAGGGACCCGAGTACTTC
TRBD1 | TRBJ2-6 | . | TRBV10-1 | 18 | CASTDVGRGLGGANVLTF | TGCGCCAGCACCGACGTGGGCAGGGGGCTGGGGGGGGCCAACGTCCTGACTTTC
TRBD1 | TRBJ1-1 | . | TRBV2 | 14 | CASSKDRGGLEAFF | TGTGCCAGCAGTAAGGACAGGGGGGGCCTTGAAGCTTTCTTT
TRBD2 | TRBJ2-7 | . | TRBV27 | 16 | CASSLWGGVDPYEQYF | TGTGCCAGCAGTTTATGGGGGGGGGTTGACCCCTACGAGCAGTACTTC
TRBD1 | TRBJ2-3 | . | TRBV5-5 | 18 | CASSLASMMGQGPDTQYF | TGTGCCAGCAGCTTGGCCAGTATGATGGGACAGGGGCCAGATACGCAGTATTTT
. | TRBJ1-4 | . | TRBV6-6 | 15 | CASSSTGGRNEKLFF | TGTGCCAGCAGTTCAACAGGCGGGCGGAATGAAAAACTGTTTTTT
. | TRBJ2-7 | . | TRBV11-2 | 12 | CASTLSSYEQYF | TGTGCCAGCACCCTGTCCTCCTACGAGCAGTACTTC
. | TRBJ2-3 | . | TRBV5-5 | 17 | CASSLASGLTYGDTQYF | TGTGCCAGCAGCTTGGCCTCGGGTCTTACCTATGGAGATACGCAGTATTTT